The 23 T cell receptor beta chains reported below all come from one sample, sequenced in a study of shared clonotypes between healthy human individuals. Assay used: immunoSEQ multiplex PCR; TCRdb lists only in-frame clones, some missing. The repertoire holds around 2.5 million clones, with approximately 93% as singletons. The sequencing input was naive CD4+ T cells from PBMCs. This sample's subset: CD45RA+ positively selected. These receptor sequences come from a man between 18 and 35 years old in good health. Some clones in this sample may be carry-over from other donors' samples.

The chain employs TRBV28 and TRBJ2-4, with D perhaps matching TRBD1 (6 bases). The germline CDR1 and CDR2 sequences are MDHEN and SYDVKM. Trimming removed 5 bases from V and 0 bases from J, with 17 bases in between. The CDR3 is 17 amino acids. CDR3 amino acids: CASSTPEQGIAKNIQYF. CDR3 nucleotide sequence: TGTGCCAGCAGTACCCCCGAACAGGGCATAGCCAAAAACATTCAGTACTTC.

This chain connects TRBV7-9 to TRBJ1-5; TRBD1 is a possible D gene (5 bases). V shed 1 base and J shed 0 bases, with 13 bases lying between them. The germline V gene encodes CDR1 SEHNR and CDR2 FQNEAQ (reference sequence). The CDR3 contains 17 residues. In DNA form, the CDR3 reads TGTGCCAGCAGCTTAGGGGGGGTTTGGGATAGCAATCAGCCCCAGCATTTT. Protein: CASSLGGVWDSNQPQHF.

This chain connects TRBV19 to TRBJ2-2, with 9 bases aligning to TRBD2. The V gene end was trimmed by 1 base and the J gene end by 8 bases; junction bases not matched to a gene: 8. Germline V gene sequence: CDR1 LNHDA, CDR2 SQIVND (reference sequence). The CDR3 covers 16 residues. This CDR3 reads CASSIGLAGRTGELFF. As DNA, the CDR3 is TGTGCCAGTAGTATAGGCCTAGCGGGACGGACGGGGGAGCTGTTTTTT.

This chain connects TRBV15 to TRBJ2-1; D is possibly TRBD1 (6 bases). Between the trimmed V and J ends, which lost 2 bases and 9 bases, there was a span of 14 bases. CDR3 size: 14 residues. Germline values: CDR1 LNHNV, CDR2 YYDKDF (reference sequence). CDR3 bases: TGTGCCACCAGCAGACTTACAGGGTTAGGTGAGCAGTTCTTC. Its translation is CATSRLTGLGEQFF.

The chain employs TRBV9 and TRBJ2-7; 14 nucleotides match TRBD2. This CDR3 has 16 residues. Unmatched junction bases numbered 5, after V lost 5 bases and J lost 1 base. CDR1 and CDR2 from the germline V gene are SGDLS and YYNGEE. The CDR3 loop reads CASRLGTSGGSYEQYF. CDR3 in DNA: TGTGCCAGCAGGTTAGGGACTAGCGGGGGTTCCTACGAGCAGTACTTC.

V usage is TRBV6-6 and J usage is TRBJ1-4, with D maybe TRBD1 (6 bases). Between the trimmed V and J ends, which lost 5 bases and 8 bases, there was a span of 18 bases. This CDR3 is 15 amino acids long. CDR1 and CDR2 (germline): MNHNY, SVGAGI (reference sequence). CDR3 bases: TGTGCCAGCAGTAACGCCGGCGGGGGCAGAGAAAAACTGTTTTTT. Translated, it gives CASSNAGGGREKLFF.

This clone has more than one count but fewer than ten. The rearrangement uses TRBV6-5 and TRBJ1-1, with D unclear. This CDR3 spans 15 amino acids. Deletions cut 2 bases from V and 5 bases from J, with 15 bases between. In germline, CDR1 is MNHEY, CDR2 SVGAGI. The DNA for the CDR3 is TGTGCCAGCAGTTACGGAGGAGGGCTGCGGACTGAAGCTTTCTTT. It specifies CASSYGGGLRTEAFF.

As concerns this clone: Other nucleotide sequences from this sample produce the same CDR3. The chain carries TRBV4-1 and TRBJ1-2; D not resolved. The CDR3 spans 13 residues. Germline CDR1 and CDR2: MGHRA and YSYEKL. Trimming stripped 1 base from V and 1 base from J, with 4 bases between. The CDR3 region is CASSQVGNYGYTF. The CDR3 DNA reads as TGCGCCAGCAGCCAAGTAGGTAACTATGGCTACACCTTC.

The sample holds one count of this clone. The gene calls are TRBV6-6 and TRBJ2-7, with TRBD1 matching 9 bases. The CDR3 is made up of 13 amino acids. V was pared by 6 bases and J by 6 bases, with 6 bases of the junction left unmatched. Germline-derived CDR1 and CDR2 are MNHNY and SVGAGI (reference sequence). The CDR3: CASSDRGDREQYF. In DNA form, the CDR3 reads TGTGCCAGCAGCGACAGGGGGGATCGCGAGCAGTACTTC.

This chain connects TRBV18 to TRBJ2-1; 12 bases agree with TRBD2. CDR3 size: 17 residues. In germline, CDR1 is KGHSH, CDR2 LQKENI. Germline trimming cut 3 bases from V and 12 bases from J; bases unmatched to any gene: 15. CDR3 region: CASSPPRLAGAASLQFF. The CDR3 DNA reads as TGTGCCAGCTCACCTCCACGACTAGCGGGAGCGGCGTCTCTGCAGTTCTTC.

Notes on this clone: At the DNA level, this CDR3 is encoded by other sequences in the same sample as well. This chain joins TRBV6-5 and TRBJ2-7; weak D call: TRBD2 (5 bases). CDR3 length: 14 residues. The V gene lost 0 bases and the J gene lost 7 bases, with 13 bases spanning the gap. In germline, CDR1 is MNHEY, CDR2 SVGAGI. The CDR3 region is CASSYSSAGWEQYF. The CDR3 bases are TGTGCCAGCAGTTACTCGAGTGCGGGTTGGGAGCAGTACTTC.

About this clone itself: Other DNA variants within this sample encode the same CDR3. The chain combines TRBV7-7 with TRBJ2-1; 9 bases map to TRBD2. This CDR3 is built from 15 residues. V was pared by 5 bases and J by 4 bases, with 6 bases of the junction left unmatched. Germline V gives CDR1 SSHAT, CDR2 FNYEAQ (reference sequence). The CDR3 reads CASSQTSGGYNEQFF. The CDR3 nucleotides are TGTGCCAGCAGCCAGACTAGCGGAGGATACAATGAGCAGTTCTTC.

This rearrangement joins TRBV4-2 to TRBJ2-7; no firm D call. Germline values: CDR1 LGHNA, CDR2 YNFKEQ. The V end was cut by 5 bases, the J end by 5 bases, with 10 bases between. This CDR3 is built from 12 residues. The CDR3 DNA reads as TGTGCCAGCAGCTCCCTCGGGCACGAGCAGTACTTC. The encoded protein is CASSSLGHEQYF.

The chain is built from TRBV18 and TRBJ2-5; D call uncertain. The ends were cut back, 3 bases at V and 4 bases at J, with 12 bases in the middle. CDR1 KGHSH and CDR2 LQKENI come from the germline V gene. The CDR3 totals 14 residues. The CDR3 region has the DNA TGTGCCAGCTCACCTATAGTAGCCCCAGAGACCCAGTACTTC. This sequence encodes CASSPIVAPETQYF. The variable domain in full, with the rest retrieved from reference TRBV18 and TRBJ2-5, is NAGVMQNPRHLVRRRGQEARLRCSPMKGHSHVYWYRQLPEEGLKFMVYLQKENIIDESGMPKERFSAEFPKEGPSILRIQQVVRGDSAAYFCASSPIVAPETQYFGPGTRLLVL.

The chain combines TRBV4-1 with TRBJ1-1; D uncertain. This CDR3 spans 13 amino acids. V was cut by 2 bases and J by 1 base, with 5 bases left in between. Germline V gene lookup returns CDR1 MGHRA and CDR2 YSYEKL. The DNA of the CDR3 is TGCGCCAGCAGCCAACGGGCGAACACTGAAGCTTTCTTT. Protein sequence: CASSQRANTEAFF.

This clone was found once. The chain has TRBV5-1 and TRBJ2-1; tentative D call: TRBD1 (5 bases). CDR1 SGHRS and CDR2 YFSETQ come from the germline V gene. CDR3 length: 16 amino acids. V gave up 4 bases and J gave up 3 bases, with 17 bases separating them. As DNA, the CDR3 is TGCGCCAGCAGCCCCGGCGCAGGGTCCTACTACAATGAGCAGTTCTTC. This codes for CASSPGAGSYYNEQFF.

V and J are TRBV6-5 and TRBJ2-7; D possibly matches TRBD1 or TRBD2 (5 bases each). Trimming pared 2 bases from V and 2 bases from J, leaving 13 bases between. CDR1 and CDR2 (germline): MNHEY, SVGAGI. This CDR3 spans 15 amino acids. CDR3 protein: CASSYASGTAYEQYF. CDR3 nucleotide sequence: TGTGCCAGCAGTTACGCTTCCGGGACCGCCTACGAGCAGTACTTC.

The J gene is TRBJ2-7, the V gene TRBV6-5; D uncertain. The CDR3 loop spans 13 amino acids. The V end was cut by 5 bases, the J end by 6 bases, with 14 bases between. From germline, CDR1 is MNHEY and CDR2 SVGAGI. CDR3 residues: CASSVTVLGEQYF. CDR3 DNA sequence: TGTGCCAGCAGTGTTACAGTTCTCGGCGAGCAGTACTTC.

This clone was seen only a few times. At the DNA level, this CDR3 is encoded by other sequences in the same sample as well. V is TRBV18 and J is TRBJ1-1; the D is unclear. V lost 1 base, J lost 1 base, and 4 bases lay in between. The CDR3 length is 13 residues. Germline CDR1 is KGHSH and CDR2 is LQKENI. The CDR3 DNA sequence: TGTGCCAGCTCACCACGGGGGAACACTGAAGCTTTCTTT. Translation gives CASSPRGNTEAFF. Full variable domain (missing parts from reference TRBV18 and TRBJ1-1): NAGVMQNPRHLVRRRGQEARLRCSPMKGHSHVYWYRQLPEEGLKFMVYLQKENIIDESGMPKERFSAEFPKEGPSILRIQQVVRGDSAAYFCASSPRGNTEAFFGQGTRLTVV.

The table lists this clone with a few counts. The chain couples TRBV29-1 to TRBJ1-1; D possibly corresponds to TRBD1 (5 bases). CDR1 and CDR2 from the germline V gene are SQVTM and ANQGSEA. V was trimmed by 4 bases and J by 4 bases, leaving 10 bases between them. This CDR3 is 12 amino acids long. CDR3 in DNA: TGCAGCGTTGCAGGGTTTGCCACTGAAGCTTTCTTT. Its protein product is CSVAGFATEAFF. Drawing the rest from reference TRBV29-1 and TRBJ1-1, the complete variable domain is SAVISQKPSRDICQRGTSLTIQCQVDSQVTMMFWYRQQPGQSLTLIATANQGSEATYESGFVIDKFPISRPNLTFSTLTVSNMSPEDSSIYLCSVAGFATEAFFGQGTRLTVV.

The gene calls are TRBV30 and TRBJ2-5; 8 nucleotides line up with TRBD2. The V gene end was trimmed by 4 bases and the J gene end by 5 bases; junction bases not matched to a gene: 15. Germline CDR1 reads GTSNPN; CDR2 reads SVGIG (reference sequence). The CDR3 runs to 16 residues. CDR3 DNA sequence: TGTGCCTGGACCAAATGGACGGGAGGGCCGCATGAGACCCAGTACTTC. Amino acids: CAWTKWTGGPHETQYF.

V gene TRBV21-1 combines with J gene TRBJ2-3. TRBV21-1 is an annotated pseudogene. The CDR3 sequence is 13 residues long. CDR3 loop: CASSPRPGDTQYF. CDR3 nucleotide sequence: TGTGCCAGCAGCCCACGACCTGGGGATACGCAGTATTTT.

The chain carries TRBV11-1 and TRBJ1-1; 7 bases align to TRBD1. The V gene end was trimmed by 2 bases and the J gene end by 2 bases; junction bases not matched to a gene: 5. CDR1 and CDR2 (germline): SGHAT, FQDESV (reference sequence). This CDR3 has 15 amino acids. The CDR3 loop reads CASSLIGTVNTEAFF. Written as DNA, the CDR3 is TGTGCCAGCAGCTTAATCGGGACAGTTAACACTGAAGCTTTCTTT.